This TCR beta chain derives from a study of T cell responses to AZD1222 COVID-19 vaccine. TCRdb's copy holds only in-frame clones and misses some; the assay was immunoSEQ multiplex PCR. The sample has some 150,000 clones, 88% seen once. V lost 1 base and J 8 bases, leaving 11 bases between the germline ends. The germline CDR1 and CDR2 sequences are SGHAT and FQNNGV. The CDR3 spans 13 residues. Study-level results: At 160-218 and 743-854, vaccine-associated CD4 TCRs were dominant, and they spanned spike. Following two doses of AZD1222, Spike-specific TCR breadth and depth rose.

As concerns this clone: Its antigen is unidentified.

Sequenced here: peripheral blood, sampled 28 days after the second dose of the MenACWY control vaccine. This chain connects TRBV11-2 to TRBJ1-1, with unresolved D. This TCR came from an adult who received the MenACWY meningococcal vaccine as a control. The CDR3 sequence: CASSLGQYSEAFF. CDR3 coding DNA: TGTGCCAGCAGCTTAGGTCAATACAGCGAAGCTTTCTTT.